The rows below give T cell receptor beta chains drawn from one sample of a study of blood T cell repertoires in COVID-19. Only in-frame clones appear in the TCRdb table, and some are missing; sequencing was by immunoSEQ multiplex PCR. Of about 270,000 clones listed, about 87% are singletons. Input material: peripheral blood. Receptor source: a man between 60 and 70 years old who had recovered from COVID-19. Both conserved end residues are part of each CDR3.

TRBJ1-2 TRBV18 CASSLVGTVDYGYTF
TRBJ1-2 TRBV18 CASSPTQGTYGYTF
TRBJ1-4 TRBV7-2 CASSSRPRGTNEKLFF
TRBJ2-7 TRBV10-3 CAISEPGRGLEEQYF
TRBJ2-7 TRBV19 CASSLGGAGYEQYF
TRBJ1-1 TRBV6-5 CASSYQAGASEAFF
TRBJ2-5 TRBV7-2 CASKPAALAGQETQYF
TRBJ2-3 TRBV9 CASSVDPSGLMEDTQYF
TRBJ2-3 TRBV15 CATSRRAQVGGRLDTQYF
TRBJ1-6 TRBV4-1 CASSQEVTGDSPLHF
TRBJ2-2 TRBV3-1/TRBV3-2 CASSQGTGILTGELFF
TRBJ2-3 TRBV6-5 CASSWTTWRGTDTQYF
TRBJ1-6 TRBV3-1/TRBV3-2 CASSQRHGSSYNSPLHF
TRBJ1-3 TRBV27 CASKSMTVSGNTIYF
TRBJ2-7 TRBV4-2 CASSQEKRGDEQYF